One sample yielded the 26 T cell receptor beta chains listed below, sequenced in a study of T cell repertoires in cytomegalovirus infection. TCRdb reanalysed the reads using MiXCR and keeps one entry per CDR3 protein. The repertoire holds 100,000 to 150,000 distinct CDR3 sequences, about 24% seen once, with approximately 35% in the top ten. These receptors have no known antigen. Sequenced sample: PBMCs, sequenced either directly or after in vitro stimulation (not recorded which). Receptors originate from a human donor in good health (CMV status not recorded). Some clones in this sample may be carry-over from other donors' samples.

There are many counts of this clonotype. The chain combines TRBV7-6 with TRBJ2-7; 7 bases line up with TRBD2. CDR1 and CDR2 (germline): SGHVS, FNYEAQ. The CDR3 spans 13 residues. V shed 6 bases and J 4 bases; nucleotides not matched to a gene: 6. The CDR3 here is CASSLTSAYEQYF. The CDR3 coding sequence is TGTGCCAGCAGTCTTACTAGCGCGTACGAGCAGTACTTC. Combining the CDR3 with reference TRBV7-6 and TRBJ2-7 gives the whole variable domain GAGVSQSPRYKVTKRGQDVALRCDPISGHVSLYWYRQALGQGPEFLTYFNYEAQQDKSGLPNDRFSAERPEGSISTLTIQRTEQRDSAMYRCASSLTSAYEQYFGPGTRLTVT.

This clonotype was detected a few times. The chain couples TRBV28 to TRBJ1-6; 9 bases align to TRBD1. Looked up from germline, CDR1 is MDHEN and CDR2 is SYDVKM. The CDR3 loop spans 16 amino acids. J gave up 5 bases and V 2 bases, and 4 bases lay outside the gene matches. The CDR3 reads CASSLGGQGHNSPLHF. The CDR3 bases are TGTGCCAGCAGTTTAGGGGGACAGGGCCATAATTCACCCCTCCACTTT.

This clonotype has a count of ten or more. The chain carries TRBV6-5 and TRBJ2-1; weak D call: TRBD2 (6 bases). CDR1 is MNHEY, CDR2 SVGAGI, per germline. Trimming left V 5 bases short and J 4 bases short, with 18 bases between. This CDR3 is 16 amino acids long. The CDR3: CASSRYLASFYNEQFF. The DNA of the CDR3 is TGTGCCAGCAGTCGCTACCTAGCGTCCTTTTACAATGAGCAGTTCTTC.

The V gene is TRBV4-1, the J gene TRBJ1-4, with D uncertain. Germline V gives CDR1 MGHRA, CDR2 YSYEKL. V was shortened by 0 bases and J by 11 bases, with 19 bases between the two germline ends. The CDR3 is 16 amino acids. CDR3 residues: CASSQEGSGVEDKLFF. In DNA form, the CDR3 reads TGCGCCAGCAGCCAAGAGGGGTCCGGGGTTGAGGACAAACTGTTTTTT.

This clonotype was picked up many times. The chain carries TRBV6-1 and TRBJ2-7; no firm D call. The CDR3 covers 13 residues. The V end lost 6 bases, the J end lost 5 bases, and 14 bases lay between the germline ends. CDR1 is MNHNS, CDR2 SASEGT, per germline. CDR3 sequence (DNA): TGTGCCAGCAGGACGGGCCCAGCCAACGAGCAGTACTTC. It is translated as CASRTGPANEQYF.

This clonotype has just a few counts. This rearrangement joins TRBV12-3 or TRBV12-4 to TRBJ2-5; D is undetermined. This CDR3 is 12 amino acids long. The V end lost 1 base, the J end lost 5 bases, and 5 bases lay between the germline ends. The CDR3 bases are TGTGCCAGCAGTTTAGGTTATGAGACCCAGTACTTC. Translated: CASSLGYETQYF.

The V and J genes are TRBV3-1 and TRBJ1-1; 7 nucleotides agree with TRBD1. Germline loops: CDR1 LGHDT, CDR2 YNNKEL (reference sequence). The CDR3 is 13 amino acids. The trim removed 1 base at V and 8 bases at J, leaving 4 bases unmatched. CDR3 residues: CASSQARGVEAFF. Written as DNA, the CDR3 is TGTGCCAGCAGCCAAGCCAGGGGGGTCGAAGCTTTCTTT.

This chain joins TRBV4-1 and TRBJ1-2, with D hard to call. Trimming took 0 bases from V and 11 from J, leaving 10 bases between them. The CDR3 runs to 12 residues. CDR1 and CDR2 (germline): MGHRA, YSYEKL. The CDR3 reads CASSQEGVWYTF. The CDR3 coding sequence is TGCGCCAGCAGCCAAGAGGGTGTTTGGTACACCTTC.

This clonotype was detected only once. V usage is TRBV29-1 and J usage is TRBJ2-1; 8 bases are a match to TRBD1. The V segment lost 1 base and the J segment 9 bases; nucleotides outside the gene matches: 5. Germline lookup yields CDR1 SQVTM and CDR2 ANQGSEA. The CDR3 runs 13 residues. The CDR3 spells CSVEGTGLSEQFF. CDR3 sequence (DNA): TGCAGCGTTGAAGGGACAGGGTTGAGTGAGCAGTTCTTC.

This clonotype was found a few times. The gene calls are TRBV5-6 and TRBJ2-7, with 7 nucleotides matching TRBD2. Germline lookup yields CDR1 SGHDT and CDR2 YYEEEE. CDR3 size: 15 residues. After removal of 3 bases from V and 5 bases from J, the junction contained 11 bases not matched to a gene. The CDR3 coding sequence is TGTGCCAGCAGCTATTATCCCCTAGCGGAAAACGAGCAGTACGTC. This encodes CASSYYPLAENEQYV.

CDR3 in DNA: TGTGCCAGCAGCACGCACGACACCGATACGCAGTATTTT. This encodes CASSTHDTDTQYF. The rearrangement links TRBV7-9 to TRBJ2-3; D unclear. The germline V gene encodes CDR1 SEHNR and CDR2 FQNEAQ (reference sequence). The CDR3 has 13 amino acids. Trimming pared 5 bases from V and 6 bases from J, leaving 12 bases between.

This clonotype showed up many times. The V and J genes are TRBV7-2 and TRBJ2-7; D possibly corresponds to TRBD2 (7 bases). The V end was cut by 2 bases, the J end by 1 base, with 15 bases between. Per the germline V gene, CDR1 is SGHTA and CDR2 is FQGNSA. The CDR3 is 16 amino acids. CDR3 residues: CASSLLGGADSYEQYV. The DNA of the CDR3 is TGTGCCAGCAGCTTATTGGGGGGGGCGGATTCCTACGAGCAGTACGTC.

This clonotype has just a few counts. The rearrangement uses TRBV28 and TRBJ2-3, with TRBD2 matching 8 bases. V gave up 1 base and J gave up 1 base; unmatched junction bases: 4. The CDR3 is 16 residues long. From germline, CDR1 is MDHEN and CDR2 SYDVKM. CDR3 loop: CASSLSLAGGTDTQYF. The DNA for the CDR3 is TGTGCCAGCAGTTTATCTCTAGCGGGTGGCACAGATACGCAGTATTTT. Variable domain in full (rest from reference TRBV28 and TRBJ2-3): DVKVTQSSRYLVKRTGEKVFLECVQDMDHENMFWYRQDPGLGLRLIYFSYDVKMKEKGDIPEGYSVSREKKERFSLILESASTNQTSMYLCASSLSLAGGTDTQYFGPGTRLTVL.

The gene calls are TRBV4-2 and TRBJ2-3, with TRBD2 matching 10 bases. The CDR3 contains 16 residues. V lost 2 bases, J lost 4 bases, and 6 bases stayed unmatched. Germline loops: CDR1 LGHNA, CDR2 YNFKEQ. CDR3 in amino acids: CASSQSIAGGPDTQYF. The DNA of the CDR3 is TGTGCCAGCAGCCAATCGATAGCGGGAGGCCCAGATACGCAGTATTTT.

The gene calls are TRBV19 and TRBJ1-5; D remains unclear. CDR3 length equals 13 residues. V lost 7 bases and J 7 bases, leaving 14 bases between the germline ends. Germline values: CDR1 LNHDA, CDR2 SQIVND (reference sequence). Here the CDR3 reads CASTLVSGQPQHF. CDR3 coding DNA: TGTGCCAGTACTTTGGTGTCCGGGCAGCCCCAGCATTTT.

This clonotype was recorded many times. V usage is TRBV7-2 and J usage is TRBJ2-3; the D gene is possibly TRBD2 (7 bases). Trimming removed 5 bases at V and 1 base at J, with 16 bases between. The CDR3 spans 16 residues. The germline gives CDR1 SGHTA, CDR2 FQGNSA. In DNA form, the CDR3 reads TGTGCCAGCAGCCCTTGGAGGGAGGGGGGCACAGATACGCAGTATTTT. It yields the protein CASSPWREGGTDTQYF. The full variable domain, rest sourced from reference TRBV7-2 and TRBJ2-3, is GAGVSQSPSNKVTEKGKDVELRCDPISGHTALYWYRQSLGQGLEFLIYFQGNSAPDKSGLPSDRFSAERTGGSVSTLTIQRTQQEDSAVYLCASSPWREGGTDTQYFGPGTRLTVL.

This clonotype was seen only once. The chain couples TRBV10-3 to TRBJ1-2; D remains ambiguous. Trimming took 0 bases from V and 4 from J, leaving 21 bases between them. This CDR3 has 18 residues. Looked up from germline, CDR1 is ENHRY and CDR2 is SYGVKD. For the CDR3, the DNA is TGTGCCATCAGTGAGTCGATGCCAGGACCCTTTTTGGGCTATGGCTACACCTTC. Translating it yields CAISESMPGPFLGYGYTF.

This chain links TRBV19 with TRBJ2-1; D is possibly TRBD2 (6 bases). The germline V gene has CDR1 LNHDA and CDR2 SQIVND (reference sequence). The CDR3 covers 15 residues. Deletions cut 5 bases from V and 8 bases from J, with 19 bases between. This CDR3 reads CASSSDGRIDHEQFF. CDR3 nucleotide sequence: TGTGCCAGTAGTTCGGACGGGAGAATCGATCATGAGCAGTTCTTC.

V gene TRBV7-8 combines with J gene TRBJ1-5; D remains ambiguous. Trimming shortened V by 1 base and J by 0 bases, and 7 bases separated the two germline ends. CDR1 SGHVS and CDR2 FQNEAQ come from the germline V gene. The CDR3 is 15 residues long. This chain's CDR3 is CASSLETVSNQPQHF. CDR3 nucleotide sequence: TGTGCCAGCAGCTTAGAGACGGTTAGCAATCAGCCCCAGCATTTT.

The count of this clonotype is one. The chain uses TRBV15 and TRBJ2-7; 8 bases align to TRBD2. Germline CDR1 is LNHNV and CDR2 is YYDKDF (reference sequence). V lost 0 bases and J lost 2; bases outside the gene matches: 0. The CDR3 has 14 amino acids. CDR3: CATSREGLAYEQYF. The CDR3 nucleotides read TGTGCCACCAGCAGAGAGGGACTAGCCTACGAGCAGTACTTC. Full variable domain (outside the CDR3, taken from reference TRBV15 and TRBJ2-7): DAMVIQNPRYQVTQFGKPVTLSCSQTLNHNVMYWYQQKSSQAPKLLFHYYDKDFNNEADTPDNFQSRRPNTSFCFLDIRSPGLGDTAMYLCATSREGLAYEQYFGPGTRLTVT.

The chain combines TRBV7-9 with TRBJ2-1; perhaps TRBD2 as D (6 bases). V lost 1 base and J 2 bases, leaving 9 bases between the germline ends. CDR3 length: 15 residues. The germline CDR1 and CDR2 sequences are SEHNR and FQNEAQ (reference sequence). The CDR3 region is CASSLGDFAYNEQFF. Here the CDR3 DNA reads TGTGCCAGCAGCTTAGGGGACTTCGCCTACAATGAGCAGTTCTTC.

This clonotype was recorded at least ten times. CDR3 residues: CASSPGGGQTQYF. The DNA for the CDR3 is TGTGCCAGCAGCCCCGGGGGGGGCCAGACCCAGTACTTC. The chain employs TRBV7-6 and TRBJ2-5; 8 bases align to TRBD2. The trim removed 5 bases at V and 6 bases at J, leaving 5 bases unmatched. CDR1 and CDR2 from the germline V gene are SGHVS and FNYEAQ. The CDR3 extends over 13 amino acids.

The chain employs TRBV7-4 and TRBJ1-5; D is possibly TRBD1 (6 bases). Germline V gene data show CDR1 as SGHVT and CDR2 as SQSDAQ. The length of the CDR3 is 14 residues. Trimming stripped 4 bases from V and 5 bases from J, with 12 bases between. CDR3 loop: CASSSGPGDQPQHF. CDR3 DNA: TGTGCCAGCAGCTCCGGGCCAGGGGATCAGCCCCAGCATTTT.

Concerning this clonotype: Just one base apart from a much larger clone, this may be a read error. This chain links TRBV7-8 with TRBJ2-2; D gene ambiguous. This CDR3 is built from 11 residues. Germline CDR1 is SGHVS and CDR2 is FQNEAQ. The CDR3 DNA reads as TGTGCCAACAGCTTAGAGACGGAGCTGTTTTTT. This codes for CANSLETELFF.

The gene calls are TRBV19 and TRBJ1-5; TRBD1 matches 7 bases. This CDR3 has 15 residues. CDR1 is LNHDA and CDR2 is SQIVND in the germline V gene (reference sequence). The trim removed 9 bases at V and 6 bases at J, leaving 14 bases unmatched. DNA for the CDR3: TGTGCCAGCACCCTCTTGGACAGGTCAGGTCAGCCCCAGCATTTT. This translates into CASTLLDRSGQPQHF.

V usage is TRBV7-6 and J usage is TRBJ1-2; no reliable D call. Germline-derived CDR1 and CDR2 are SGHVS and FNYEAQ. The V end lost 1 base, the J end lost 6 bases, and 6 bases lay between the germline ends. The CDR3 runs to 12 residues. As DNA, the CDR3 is TGTGCCAGCAGCTTAGGCGGCAATGGCTACACCTTC. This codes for CASSLGGNGYTF.